Listed below are T cell receptor beta chains from one sample, sequenced in a study of blood T cells in healthy people across ages. From the 5' RACE reads, TCRdb called clonotypes with MiXCR, one entry per CDR3 protein. Of roughly 1.9 million distinct CDR3 sequences listed, about 39% are singletons. Input material: blood. The origin of the receptors is a human donor in good health. The CDR3 runs from the conserved cysteine through the conserved F or W. A D gene is named only where the DNA matches it firmly. Where a row states a size, it is once, few, many or the class of an expanded clone; other rows omit it.

abundance	v_gene	j_gene	d_gene	CDR3aa	CDR3nt
few	TRBV6-4	TRBJ2-1	NA	CASSGSGGLRSNGQFF	TGTGCCAGCAGTGGTAGCGGAGGGCTCCGATCCAATGGGCAGTTCTTC
NA	TRBV7-2	TRBJ2-5	NA	CASSSDLGTQYF	TGTGCCAGCAGCTCGGATTTAGGGACCCAGTACTTC
few	TRBV4-2	TRBJ2-7	TRBD2	CASSQGVAGIGAPSSYGQYF	TGTGCCAGCAGCCAAGGGGTAGCGGGTATAGGGGCACCGAGCTCCTACGGGCAGTACTTC
NA	TRBV5-8	TRBJ1-1	TRBD1	CASSPGTGPTIIAFF	TGTGCCAGCAGCCCCGGGACAGGACCGACTATTATTGCTTTCTTT
NA	TRBV27	TRBJ1-5	NA	CASSFEGQPQHF	TGTGCCAGCAGTTTTGAGGGGCAGCCCCAGCATTTT
few	TRBV20-1	TRBJ2-3	NA	CSARDRGGGTDTQYF	TGCAGTGCTAGAGATCGGGGAGGAGGGACAGATACGCAGTATTTT
NA	TRBV7-9	TRBJ2-5	NA	CASSLIRGEETQYF	TGTGCCAGCAGCTTAATAAGGGGGGAAGAGACCCAGTACTTC
NA	TRBV28	TRBJ1-5	NA	CASSPRGWQPQHF	TGTGCCAGCAGTCCCAGGGGTTGGCAGCCCCAGCATTTT
NA	TRBV7-8	TRBJ2-3	TRBD1	CASSFGTVDDTQYF	TGTGCCAGCAGCTTCGGGACAGTTGATGATACGCAGTATTTT
few	TRBV5-5	TRBJ2-1	NA	CASSTNPGTSIDEQFF	TGTGCCAGCAGCACAAACCCCGGGACCAGCATCGATGAGCAGTTCTTC
NA	TRBV20-1	TRBJ1-2	TRBD1	CSASPNRGPNYGYTF	TGCAGTGCTAGCCCCAACAGGGGGCCAAACTATGGCTACACCTTC
few	TRBV6-6	TRBJ2-1	TRBD2	CASSSSGVGYNEQFF	TGTGCCAGCAGTTCTAGCGGGGTCGGTTACAATGAGCAGTTCTTC
NA	TRBV21-1	TRBJ1-1	NA	CASSYVVPTEAFF	TGTGCCAGCAGCTATGTCGTTCCCACTGAAGCTTTCTTT
few	TRBV20-1	TRBJ1-2	NA	CSTSGGSGYGYTF	TGCAGTACCAGTGGGGGTTCAGGCTATGGCTACACCTTC
NA	TRBV5-1	TRBJ1-1	NA	CASSFLGRGTEAFF	TGCGCCAGCAGCTTCCTGGGAAGAGGTACTGAAGCTTTCTTT
few	TRBV19	TRBJ2-7	NA	CASSLKTGSYEQYF	TGTGCCAGTAGTCTAAAGACAGGCTCCTACGAGCAGTACTTC
few	TRBV28	TRBJ2-1	NA	CASSSNKGPWDEQFF	TGTGCCAGCAGTTCCAACAAGGGGCCGTGGGATGAGCAGTTCTTC
NA	TRBV3-1	TRBJ2-7	NA	CASSQEGQIYEQYF	TGTGCCAGCAGCCAAGAAGGACAGATTTACGAGCAGTACTTC
few	TRBV29-1	TRBJ1-1	TRBD1	CSVHGQGVNTEAFF	TGCAGCGTCCACGGACAGGGAGTCAACACTGAAGCTTTCTTT
NA	TRBV20-1	TRBJ2-7	TRBD2	CSASAATTSGGALGLYEQYF	TGCAGTGCTTCTGCAGCGACGACTAGCGGGGGGGCCTTAGGACTCTACGAGCAGTACTTC
NA	TRBV7-2	TRBJ1-5	NA	CASSANRDTIFQHF	TGTGCCAGCAGCGCAAACCGGGACACTATATTCCAGCATTTT
many	TRBV14	TRBJ2-7	NA	CASSPLWGGAYEQYF	TGTGCCAGCAGCCCCCTGTGGGGGGGCGCATACGAGCAGTACTTC
few	TRBV11-2	TRBJ2-3	NA	CASSLDRGDAQYF	TGTGCCAGCAGCTTAGACCGGGGAGATGCGCAGTATTTT
NA	TRBV20-1	TRBJ2-3	TRBD2	CSAELGLARTDTQYF	TGCAGTGCTGAACTAGGACTAGCACGCACAGATACGCAGTATTTT
NA	TRBV4-3	TRBJ2-1	TRBD1	CASSPGQESSYNEQFF	TGCGCCAGCAGCCCAGGACAGGAGAGCTCCTACAATGAGCAGTTCTTC
NA	TRBV12-3/TRBV12-4	TRBJ2-1	TRBD1	CASSREGQVTYNEQFF	TGTGCCAGCAGTAGAGAGGGACAGGTCACCTACAATGAGCAGTTCTTC
few	TRBV12-3/TRBV12-4	TRBJ2-7	TRBD1	CASSKGQGANVRTYEQYF	TGTGCCAGCAGTAAGGGACAGGGGGCTAACGTAAGAACGTACGAGCAGTACTTC
few	TRBV6-6	TRBJ2-7	NA	CASSYAETYEQYF	TGTGCCAGCAGTTACGCGGAAACCTACGAGCAGTACTTC
many	TRBV29-1	TRBJ2-1	NA	CSADRDIGGRYNEQFF	TGCAGCGCCGACCGGGACATCGGGGGTCGCTACAATGAGCAGTTCTTC
few	TRBV3-1	TRBJ1-5	TRBD1	CASSQDLERTGDDQPQHF	TGTGCCAGCAGCCAAGATCTAGAGAGGACAGGGGATGATCAGCCCCAGCATTTT
NA	TRBV29-1	TRBJ1-2	NA	CSAGQPIFNYGYTF	TGCAGCGCCGGACAGCCGATTTTTAACTATGGCTACACCTTC
few	TRBV4-3	TRBJ2-1	TRBD2	CASSQVKLAGAYNEQFF	TGCGCCAGCAGCCAGGTTAAACTAGCGGGAGCCTACAATGAGCAGTTCTTC
few	TRBV29-1	TRBJ1-2	NA	CSVEDQGSGYTF	TGCAGCGTTGAAGATCAGGGGTCCGGCTACACCTTC
NA	TRBV5-5	TRBJ2-7	NA	CASSIQQGTNEQYF	TGTGCCAGCAGTATACAACAGGGAACGAACGAGCAGTACTTC
NA	TRBV12-3/TRBV12-4	TRBJ1-2	TRBD1	CASSLTRTGLGGYTF	TGTGCCAGCAGTTTAACGAGGACAGGGCTCGGAGGCTACACCTTC
many	TRBV27	TRBJ2-7	TRBD2	CASSLLTSGGISEQYF	TGTGCCAGCAGTTTACTGACTAGCGGGGGTATCTCCGAGCAGTACTTC
NA	TRBV29-1	TRBJ2-3	TRBD2	CSPRMRSGGIVDTQYF	TGCAGCCCCCGTATGCGTAGCGGGGGGATTGTAGATACGCAGTATTTT
NA	TRBV7-2	TRBJ1-1	NA	CASGLAGNTEAFF	TGTGCCAGCGGGCTGGCTGGGAACACTGAAGCTTTCTTT
NA	TRBV20-1	TRBJ1-5	NA	CSARPWGGTGQPQHF	TGCAGTGCTAGACCCTGGGGGGGCACGGGGCAGCCCCAGCATTTT
NA	TRBV4-2	TRBJ2-5	TRBD2	CASSPRTSDQETQYF	TGTGCCAGCAGCCCCCGTACTAGCGACCAAGAGACCCAGTACTTC
NA	TRBV6-5	TRBJ1-2	NA	CASRLPGDGRHGYTF	TGTGCCAGCAGGCTCCCAGGGGACGGGAGACATGGCTACACCTTC
NA	TRBV27	TRBJ2-7	NA	CASSFTGDLLDEQYF	TGTGCCAGCAGTTTTACTGGGGATCTACTCGACGAGCAGTACTTC
few	TRBV20-1	TRBJ2-3	NA	CSATQGFGADTQYF	TGCAGTGCAACTCAGGGGTTCGGAGCAGATACGCAGTATTTT
NA	TRBV4-3	TRBJ2-1	NA	CASSPGRGLRFF	TGCGCCAGCAGCCCAGGGAGGGGGTTGAGGTTCTTC
NA	TRBV5-6	TRBJ2-1	NA	CASSLGVNDEQFF	TGTGCCAGCAGCTTGGGGGTAAACGATGAGCAGTTCTTC
NA	TRBV7-2	TRBJ2-1	NA	CASSLALSTDSSYNEQFF	TGTGCCAGCAGCTTAGCTCTCTCGACAGACAGCTCCTACAATGAGCAGTTCTTC
NA	TRBV7-3	TRBJ2-3	TRBD2	CASSPQGMVAGVTDTQYF	TGTGCCAGCAGCCCCCAAGGAATGGTAGCGGGGGTCACAGATACGCAGTATTTT
once	TRBV7-8	TRBJ2-1	TRBD2	CASSLEGLAGVYEQFF	TGTGCCAGCAGCTTAGAAGGGCTAGCGGGGGTCTATGAGCAGTTCTTC
NA	TRBV28	TRBJ2-3	NA	CATQRPGLRLYTQYF	TGTGCCACCCAGCGCCCGGGTTTGCGGTTGTATACGCAGTATTTT
few	TRBV29-1	TRBJ1-2	TRBD1	CSVETRTGIYGYTF	TGCAGCGTTGAAACTCGGACAGGAATCTATGGCTACACCTTC
NA	TRBV11-2	TRBJ2-5	TRBD2	CASSKPAGGYQETQYF	TGTGCCAGCAGCAAGCCCGCGGGGGGCTACCAAGAGACCCAGTACTTC
few	TRBV19	TRBJ1-5	NA	CASSKDRTHQPQHF	TGTGCCAGTAGTAAAGACAGGACCCATCAGCCCCAGCATTTT
NA	TRBV3-1	TRBJ2-3	TRBD1	CASSLGTGGLTDTQYF	TGTGCCAGCAGCCTCGGGACAGGGGGCCTCACAGATACGCAGTATTTT